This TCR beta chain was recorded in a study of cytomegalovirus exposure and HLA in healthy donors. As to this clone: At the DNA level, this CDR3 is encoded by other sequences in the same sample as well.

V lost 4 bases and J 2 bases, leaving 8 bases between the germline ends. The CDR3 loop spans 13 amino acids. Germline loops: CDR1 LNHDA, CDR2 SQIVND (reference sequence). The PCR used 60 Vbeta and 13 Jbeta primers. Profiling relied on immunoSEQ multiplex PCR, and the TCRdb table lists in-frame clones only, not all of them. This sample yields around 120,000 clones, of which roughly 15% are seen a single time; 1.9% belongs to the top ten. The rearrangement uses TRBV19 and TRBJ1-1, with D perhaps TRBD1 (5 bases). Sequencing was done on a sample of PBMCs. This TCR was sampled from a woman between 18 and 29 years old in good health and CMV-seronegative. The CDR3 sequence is CASSRQGNTEAFF. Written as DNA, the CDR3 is TGTGCCAGTAGTAGGCAGGGCAACACTGAAGCTTTCTTT.